One and the same sample provided the 24 T cell receptor beta chains below, sequenced in a study of blood T cell repertoires in COVID-19. Data came from immunoSEQ multiplex PCR; TCRdb stores just in-frame clones and leaves some out. The table has about 100,000 clones, about 84% seen once. The sequencing sample was made of peripheral blood. Every receptor here comes from a human donor in a cohort sampled during active COVID-19.

V gene TRBV30 combines with J gene TRBJ2-5, with 10 positions matching TRBD2. Germline V CDR1 and CDR2: GTSNPN, SVGIG (reference sequence). Germline trimming cut 1 base from V and 0 bases from J; bases unmatched to any gene: 5. This CDR3 has 16 residues. The CDR3 spells CAWSGLAGDYQETQYF. In DNA, the CDR3 is TGTGCCTGGAGTGGGCTAGCGGGGGATTACCAAGAGACCCAGTACTTC.

J is TRBJ2-3 and V is TRBV10-2, with 8 nucleotides matching TRBD2. In germline, CDR1 is WSHSY, CDR2 SAAADI. The CDR3 is 15 residues long. Trimming at V came to 3 bases and at J to 1 base, leaving 3 bases not matched to a gene. The CDR3: CASSDSGGGTDTQYF. In DNA, the CDR3 is TGCGCCAGCAGTGATTCGGGGGGGGGCACAGATACGCAGTATTTT.

V and J are TRBV14 and TRBJ2-5; 9 bases fit TRBD1. The CDR3 is made up of 15 amino acids. Looked up from germline, CDR1 is SGHDN and CDR2 is FVKESK. V trimming: 3 bases; J trimming: 5 bases; junction bases outside the gene matches: 7. The CDR3 spells CASSHRTGVWETQYF. CDR3 in DNA: TGTGCCAGCAGCCACCGGACAGGGGTGTGGGAGACCCAGTACTTC.

In its sample, this clone was seen once. V usage is TRBV2 and J usage is TRBJ1-2, with D uncertain. V lost 6 bases, J lost 7 bases, and 15 bases lay in between. The germline V gene has CDR1 SNHLY and CDR2 FYNNEI. This CDR3 spans 13 amino acids. CDR3 nucleotide sequence: TGTGCCAGCAGGCTAATCTTTGCGGGTGGCTACACCTTC. It codes for CASRLIFAGGYTF. Variable domain in full (rest from reference TRBV2 and TRBJ1-2): EPEVTQTPSHQVTQMGQEVILRCVPISNHLYFYWYRQILGQKVEFLVSFYNNEISEKSEIFDDQFSVERPDGSNFTLKIRSTKLEDSAMYFCASRLIFAGGYTFGSGTRLTVV.

In this sample, this clone turned up many times. The chain recombines TRBV3-1 (or the pseudogene TRBV3-2) with TRBJ2-3; a weak D match, TRBD2 (6 bases). The germline V gene has CDR1 LGHDT and CDR2 YNNKEL (reference sequence). The ends were cut back, 0 bases at V and 5 bases at J, with 12 bases in the middle. The CDR3 extends over 15 amino acids. CDR3 sequence reads: CASSQEIAGLDTQYF. The DNA for the CDR3 is TGTGCCAGCAGCCAAGAGATTGCGGGGCTAGATACGCAGTATTTT.

The CDR3 region has the DNA TGTGCCAGTAGGGGAGACGGAGTAGTCACTAACTATGGCTACACCTTC. Its translation: CASRGDGVVTNYGYTF. The gene calls are TRBV19 and TRBJ1-2, with unresolved D. CDR3 length equals 16 residues. Germline loops: CDR1 LNHDA, CDR2 SQIVND (reference sequence). The ends were cut back, 6 bases at V and 0 bases at J, with 17 bases in the middle.

The gene calls are TRBV18 and TRBJ2-2; weak D call: TRBD1 (5 bases). Germline CDR1 KGHSH, CDR2 LQKENI. The CDR3 contains 16 residues. With 1 base removed from V and 1 base from J, the gap between germline ends came to 10 bases. The DNA of the CDR3 is TGTGCCAGCTCACCACAGGGGCCTGGGAACACCGGGGAGCTGTTTTTT. As protein: CASSPQGPGNTGELFF.

This clone is a singleton in its sample. This rearrangement joins TRBV23-1 to TRBJ1-5, with D hard to call. TRBV23-1 qualifies as an ORF whose function is uncertain. The CDR3 length is 12 residues. Trimming stripped 4 bases from V and 7 bases from J, with 8 bases between. CDR3 DNA sequence: TGCGCCAGCAGTCCAGGTGGCCAGCCCCAGCATTTT. Translating gives CASSPGGQPQHF.

CDR3 sequence: CASSGQYSYEQYF. CDR3 DNA sequence: TGTGCCAGCAGCGGACAGTACTCCTACGAGCAGTACTTC. The chain joins TRBV6-6 to TRBJ2-7; possibly TRBD1 for D (6 bases). Germline V gene data show CDR1 as MNHNY and CDR2 as SVGAGI (reference sequence). The V end was cut by 6 bases, the J end by 0 bases, with 9 bases between. The CDR3 totals 13 residues.

V and J are TRBV27 and TRBJ1-1; perhaps TRBD1 as D (5 bases). V lost 2 bases and J 3 bases, leaving 7 bases between the germline ends. The CDR3 totals 13 residues. Per the germline V gene, CDR1 is MNHEY and CDR2 is SMNVEV (reference sequence). The CDR3 nucleotides read TGTGCCAGCAGTTTAAACAGGTACACTGAAGCTTTCTTT. Translating it yields CASSLNRYTEAFF.

The chain has TRBV19 and TRBJ1-2; tentative D call: TRBD1 (6 bases). Germline V CDR1 and CDR2: LNHDA, SQIVND (reference sequence). Trimming shortened V by 7 bases and J by 4 bases, and 19 bases separated the two germline ends. The CDR3 contains 15 residues. The DNA of the CDR3 is TGTGCCAGTACCGATGGGGGGGCCTTTGGCTATGGCTACACCTTC. It codes for CASTDGGAFGYGYTF.

The rearrangement joins TRBV6-6 to TRBJ2-2; no definite D call. V lost 0 bases and J 1 base, leaving 6 bases between the germline ends. Looked up from germline, CDR1 is MNHNY and CDR2 is SVGAGI (reference sequence). This CDR3 is built from 15 residues. Here the CDR3 DNA reads TGTGCCAGCAGTTACTCCCCAGGGAACACCGGGGAGCTGTTTTTT. Amino acid sequence: CASSYSPGNTGELFF.

The chain recombines TRBV5-5 with TRBJ2-7; 9 bases line up with TRBD1. CDR1 and CDR2 from the germline V gene are SGHKS and YYEKEE (reference sequence). With 4 bases clipped from V and 0 bases from J, the junction kept 8 bases outside the gene matches. There are 16 residues in the CDR3. CDR3 in DNA: TGTGCCAGCAGCCCGGACTCGACAGGGGGCTCCTACGAGCAGTACTTC. Translation gives CASSPDSTGGSYEQYF.

The gene calls are TRBV5-4 and TRBJ1-1, with D tentatively TRBD1 (5 bases). The CDR3 contains 14 residues. V lost 2 bases to trimming and J lost 1 base, with 9 bases between them. Germline lookup yields CDR1 SGHNT and CDR2 YYREEE (reference sequence). The CDR3 nucleotides read TGTGCCAGCAGCTTCAGGGAGGGGAACACTGAAGCTTTCTTT. Amino acids: CASSFREGNTEAFF.

The chain couples TRBV27 to TRBJ1-2; D call uncertain. There are 15 residues in the CDR3. V dropped 2 bases and J dropped 4 bases, with 14 bases sitting between them. Germline values: CDR1 MNHEY, CDR2 SMNVEV (reference sequence). CDR3 sequence: CASSLIPPGIYGYTF. The CDR3 DNA is TGTGCCAGCAGTTTAATCCCTCCCGGGATCTATGGCTACACCTTC.

This clone was picked up a small number of times. The V gene is TRBV18, the J gene TRBJ2-2; D perhaps matches TRBD2 (6 bases). CDR1 KGHSH and CDR2 LQKENI come from the germline V gene. Trimming stripped 1 base from V and 5 bases from J, with 11 bases between. The length of the CDR3 is 15 residues. The CDR3 loop is CASSPRRAVTGELFF. The CDR3 DNA sequence: TGTGCCAGCTCACCACGGAGGGCCGTTACCGGGGAGCTGTTTTTT.

V and J are TRBV10-2 and TRBJ2-1, with TRBD2 matching 12 bases. The germline V gene encodes CDR1 WSHSY and CDR2 SAAADI. The CDR3 contains 14 residues. J gave up 3 bases and V 10 bases, and 4 bases lay outside the gene matches. CDR3: CATRLAGDYNEQFF. CDR3 in DNA: TGCGCCACCCGACTAGCGGGAGACTACAATGAGCAGTTCTTC.

A word on this clone: One end of the junction does not line up with germline, which may come from a read error. V is TRBV7-7 and J is TRBJ2-3; D ambiguous. The germline V gene encodes CDR1 SSHAT and CDR2 FNYEAQ (reference sequence). The CDR3 contains 13 residues. In DNA form, the CDR3 reads TGTGCTAGCAGCTTCAACATCGCAGATACGCAGTATTTT. Translation: CASSFNIADTQYF.

The V gene is TRBV19, the J gene TRBJ1-1, with D perhaps TRBD1 (5 bases). This CDR3 has 16 amino acids. Trimming cost V 5 bases and J 1 base, with 17 bases left between them. Germline V gene sequence: CDR1 LNHDA, CDR2 SQIVND (reference sequence). The chain's CDR3 is CASSALPGGRNTEAFF. The CDR3 bases are TGTGCCAGTAGTGCCCTACCGGGGGGTCGGAACACTGAAGCTTTCTTT.

The chain uses TRBV9 and TRBJ2-1; 10 bases map to TRBD1. The CDR3 totals 15 residues. V was clipped by 2 bases and J by 8 bases; unmatched bases: 7. Germline V CDR1 and CDR2: SGDLS, YYNGEE. The CDR3 loop is CASSVSSGQGYEQFF. The CDR3, as DNA: TGTGCCAGCAGCGTTTCATCGGGACAGGGGTATGAGCAGTTCTTC.

The chain combines TRBV7-2 with TRBJ2-7; 13 nucleotides align to TRBD2. With 2 bases clipped from V and 3 bases from J, the junction kept 4 bases outside the gene matches. CDR1 and CDR2 (germline): SGHTA, FQGNSA. There are 16 residues in the CDR3. As DNA, the CDR3 is TGTGCCAGCAGCTTAACTAGCGGGGGGGCGTTCTACGAGCAGTACTTC. Amino acid sequence: CASSLTSGGAFYEQYF.

The V call is TRBV30, the J call TRBJ2-7, with 8 bases matching TRBD2. This CDR3 has 13 residues. V lost 2 bases and J lost 5; bases outside the gene matches: 5. Germline assignment: CDR1 GTSNPN and CDR2 SVGIG (reference sequence). The CDR3 protein is CAWSLRGANEQYF. For the CDR3, the DNA is TGTGCCTGGAGTTTGCGGGGGGCTAACGAGCAGTACTTC.

The rearrangement links TRBV3-1 (or the pseudogene TRBV3-2) to TRBJ2-2; the match to TRBD1 covers 8 bases. The V segment lost 1 base and the J segment 8 bases; nucleotides outside the gene matches: 6. CDR3 length: 15 residues. The germline V gene encodes CDR1 LGHDT and CDR2 YNNKEL (reference sequence). The CDR3 nucleotides read TGTGCCAGCAGCCAAGGGTGGACAGGGATAGGGGAGCTGTTTTTT. It translates to CASSQGWTGIGELFF.

The gene calls are TRBV14 and TRBJ1-1, with D perhaps TRBD1 (6 bases). V was trimmed by 2 bases and J by 5 bases, leaving 15 bases between them. The CDR3 is made up of 15 amino acids. From germline, CDR1 is SGHDN and CDR2 FVKESK. As DNA, the CDR3 is TGTGCCAGCAGCCAAATACAGGGCCAGGGGACTGAAGCTTTCTTT. As protein: CASSQIQGQGTEAFF.